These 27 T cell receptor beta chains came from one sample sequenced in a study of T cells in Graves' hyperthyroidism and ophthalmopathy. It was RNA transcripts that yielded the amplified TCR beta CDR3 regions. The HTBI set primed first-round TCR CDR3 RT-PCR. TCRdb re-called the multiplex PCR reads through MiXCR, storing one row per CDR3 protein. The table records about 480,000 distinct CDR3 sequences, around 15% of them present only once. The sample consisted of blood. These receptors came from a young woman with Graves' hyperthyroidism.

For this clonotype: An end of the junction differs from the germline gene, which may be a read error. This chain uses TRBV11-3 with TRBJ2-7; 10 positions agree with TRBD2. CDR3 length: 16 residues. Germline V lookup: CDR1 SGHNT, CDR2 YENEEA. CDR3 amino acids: CASSLGLAGASDEQYF. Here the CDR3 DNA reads TGTGCCAGCAGCTTAGGGCTAGCGGGAGCCTCCGACGAGCAGTACTTC.

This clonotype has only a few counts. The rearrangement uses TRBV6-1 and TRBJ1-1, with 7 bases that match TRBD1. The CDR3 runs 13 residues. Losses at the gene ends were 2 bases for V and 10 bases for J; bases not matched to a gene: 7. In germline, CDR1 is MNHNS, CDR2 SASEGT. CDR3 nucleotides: TGTGCCAGCAGTGAATTAGCGCAGGGGGTAGCTTTCTTT. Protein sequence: CASSELAQGVAFF.

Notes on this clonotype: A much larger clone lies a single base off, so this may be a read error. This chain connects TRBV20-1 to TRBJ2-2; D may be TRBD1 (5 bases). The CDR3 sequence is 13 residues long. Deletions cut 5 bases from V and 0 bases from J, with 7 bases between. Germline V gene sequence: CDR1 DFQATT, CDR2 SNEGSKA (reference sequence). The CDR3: CSAQGSNTGELFF. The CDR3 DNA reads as TGCAGTGCTCAGGGATCGAACACCGGGGAGCTGTTTTTT.

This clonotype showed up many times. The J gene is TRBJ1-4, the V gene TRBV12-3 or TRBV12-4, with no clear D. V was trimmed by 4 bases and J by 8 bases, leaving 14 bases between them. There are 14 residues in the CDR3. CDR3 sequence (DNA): TGTGCCAGCAGTTCGACCCTCATGAGGGAAAAACTGTTTTTT. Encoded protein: CASSSTLMREKLFF.

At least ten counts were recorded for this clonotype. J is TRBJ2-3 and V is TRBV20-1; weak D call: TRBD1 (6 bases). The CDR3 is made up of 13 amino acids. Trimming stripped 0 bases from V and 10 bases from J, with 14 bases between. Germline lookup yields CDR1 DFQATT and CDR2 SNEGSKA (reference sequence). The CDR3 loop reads CSARDGGGPSQYF. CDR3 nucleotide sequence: TGCAGTGCTAGAGATGGGGGCGGACCATCGCAGTATTTT.

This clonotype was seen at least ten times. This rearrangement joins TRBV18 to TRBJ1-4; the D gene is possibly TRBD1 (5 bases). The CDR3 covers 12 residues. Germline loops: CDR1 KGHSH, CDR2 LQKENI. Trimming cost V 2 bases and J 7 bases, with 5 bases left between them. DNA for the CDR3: TGTGCCAGCTCACCAGACAGTGAAAAACTGTTTTTT. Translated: CASSPDSEKLFF.

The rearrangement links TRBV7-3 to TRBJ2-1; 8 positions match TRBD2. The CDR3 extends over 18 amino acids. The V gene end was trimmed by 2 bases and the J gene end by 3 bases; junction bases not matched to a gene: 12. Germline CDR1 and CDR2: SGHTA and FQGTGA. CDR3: CASSLAVKASGYYNEQFF. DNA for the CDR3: TGTGCCAGCAGCTTAGCGGTTAAGGCTAGCGGGTACTACAATGAGCAGTTCTTC.

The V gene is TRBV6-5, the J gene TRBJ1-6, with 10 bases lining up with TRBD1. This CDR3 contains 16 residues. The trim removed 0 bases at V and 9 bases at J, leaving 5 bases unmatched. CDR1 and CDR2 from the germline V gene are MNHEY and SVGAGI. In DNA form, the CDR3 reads TGTGCCAGCAGTTACTCCCGGGACAGGGGTGTTTCACCCCTCCACTTT. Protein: CASSYSRDRGVSPLHF.

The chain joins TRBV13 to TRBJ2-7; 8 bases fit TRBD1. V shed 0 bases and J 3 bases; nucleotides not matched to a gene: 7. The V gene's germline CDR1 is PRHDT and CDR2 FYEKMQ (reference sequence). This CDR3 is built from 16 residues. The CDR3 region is CASSLGFRTGLYEQYF. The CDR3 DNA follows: TGTGCCAGCAGCTTAGGCTTTAGGACAGGGCTCTACGAGCAGTACTTC.

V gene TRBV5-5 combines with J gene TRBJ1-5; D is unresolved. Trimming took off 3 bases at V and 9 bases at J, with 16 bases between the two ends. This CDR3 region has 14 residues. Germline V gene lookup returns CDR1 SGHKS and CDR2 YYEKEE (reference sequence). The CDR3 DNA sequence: TGTGCCAGCAGCTGGCAGGCCGGAGCGGGGCCCCAGCATTTT. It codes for CASSWQAGAGPQHF.

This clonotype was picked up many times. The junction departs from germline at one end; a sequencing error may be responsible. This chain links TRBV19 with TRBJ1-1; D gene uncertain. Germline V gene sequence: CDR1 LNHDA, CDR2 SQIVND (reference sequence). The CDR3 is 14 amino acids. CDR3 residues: CASSIRRENSEAFF. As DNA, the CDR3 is TGTGCCAGTAGTATTCGTAGGGAGAACTCTGAAGCTTTCTTT.

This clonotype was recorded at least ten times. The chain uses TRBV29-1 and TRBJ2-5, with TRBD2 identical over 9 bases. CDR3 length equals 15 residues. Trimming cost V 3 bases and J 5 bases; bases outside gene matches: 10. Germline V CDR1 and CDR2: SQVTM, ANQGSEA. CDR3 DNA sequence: TGCAGCGTTGAGCCGGTAGCGGGAGTGAGTGAGACCCAGTACTTC. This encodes CSVEPVAGVSETQYF.

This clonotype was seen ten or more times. In nucleotides, the CDR3 is TGTGCCAGCAGTCTCCGCACGGGAGCTAACCAAGAGACCCAGTACTTC. It yields the protein CASSLRTGANQETQYF. The chain is built from TRBV6-2 or TRBV6-3 and TRBJ2-5; D perhaps matches TRBD2 (6 bases). Germline-derived CDR1 and CDR2 are MNHEY and SVGEGT. V was trimmed by 5 bases and J by 0 bases, leaving 16 bases between them. The length of the CDR3 is 16 residues.

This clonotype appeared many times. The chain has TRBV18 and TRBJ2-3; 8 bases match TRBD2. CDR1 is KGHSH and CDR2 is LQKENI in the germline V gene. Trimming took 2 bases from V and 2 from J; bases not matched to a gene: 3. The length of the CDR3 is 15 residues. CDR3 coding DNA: TGTGCCAGCTCACCAAGCGGGGGAAACACAGATACGCAGTATTTT. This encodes CASSPSGGNTDTQYF.

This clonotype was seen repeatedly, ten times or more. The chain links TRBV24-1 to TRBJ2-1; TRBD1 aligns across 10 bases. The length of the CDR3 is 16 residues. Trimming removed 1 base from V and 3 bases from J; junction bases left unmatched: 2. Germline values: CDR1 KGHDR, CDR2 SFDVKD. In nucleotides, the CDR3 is TGTGCCACCAGTGATTTAGGGGACAGGGGCTACAATGAGCAGTTCTTC. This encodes CATSDLGDRGYNEQFF.

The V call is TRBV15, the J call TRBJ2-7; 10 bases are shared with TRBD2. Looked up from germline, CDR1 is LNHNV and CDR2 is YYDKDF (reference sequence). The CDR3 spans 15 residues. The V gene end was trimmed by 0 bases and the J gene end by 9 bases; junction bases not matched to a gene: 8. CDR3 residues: CATSRDPSGRVAQYF. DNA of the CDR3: TGTGCCACCAGCAGAGATCCCAGCGGGAGGGTTGCGCAGTACTTC.

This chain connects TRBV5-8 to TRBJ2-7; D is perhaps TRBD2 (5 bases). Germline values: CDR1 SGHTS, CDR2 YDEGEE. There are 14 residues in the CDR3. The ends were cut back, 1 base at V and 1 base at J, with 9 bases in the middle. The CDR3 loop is CASSLRTFSYEQYF. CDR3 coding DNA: TGTGCCAGCAGCTTGAGGACTTTTTCCTACGAGCAGTACTTC.

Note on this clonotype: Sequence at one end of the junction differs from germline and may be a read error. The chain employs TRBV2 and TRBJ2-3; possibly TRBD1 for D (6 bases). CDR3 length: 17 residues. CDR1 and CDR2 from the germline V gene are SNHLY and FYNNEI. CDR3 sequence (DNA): TGTGCCACCAGTGACAGGAGCGGTCCAGGGGGCACAGATACGCAGTATTTT. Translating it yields CATSDRSGPGGTDTQYF.

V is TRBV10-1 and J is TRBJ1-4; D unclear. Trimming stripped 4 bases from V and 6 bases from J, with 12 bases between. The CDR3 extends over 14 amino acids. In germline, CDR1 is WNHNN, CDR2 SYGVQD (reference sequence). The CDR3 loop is CASSAGGIDEKLFF. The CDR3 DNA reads TGCGCCAGCAGTGCAGGAGGGATTGATGAAAAACTGTTTTTT.

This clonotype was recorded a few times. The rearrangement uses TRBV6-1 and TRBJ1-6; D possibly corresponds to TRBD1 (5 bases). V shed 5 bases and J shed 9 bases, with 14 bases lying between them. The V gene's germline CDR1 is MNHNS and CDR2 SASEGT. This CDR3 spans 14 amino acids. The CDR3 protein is CASSSRASSSPLHF. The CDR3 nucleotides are TGTGCCAGCAGTTCCAGGGCATCAAGTTCACCCCTCCACTTT.

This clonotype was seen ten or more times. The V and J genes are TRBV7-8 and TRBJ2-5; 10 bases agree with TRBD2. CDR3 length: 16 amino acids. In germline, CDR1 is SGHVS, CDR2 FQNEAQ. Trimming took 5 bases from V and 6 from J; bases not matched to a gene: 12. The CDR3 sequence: CASSPTRLAGPKTQYF. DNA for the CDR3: TGTGCCAGCAGCCCGACACGACTAGCGGGCCCTAAGACCCAGTACTTC.

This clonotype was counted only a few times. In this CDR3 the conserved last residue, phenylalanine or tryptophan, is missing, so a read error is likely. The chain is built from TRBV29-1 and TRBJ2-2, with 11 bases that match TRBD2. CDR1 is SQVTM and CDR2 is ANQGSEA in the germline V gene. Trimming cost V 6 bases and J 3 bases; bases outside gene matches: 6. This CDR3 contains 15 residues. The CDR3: CSVGGTSGDTGELFS. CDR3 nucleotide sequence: TGCAGCGTCGGGGGGACTAGCGGTGACACCGGGGAGCTGTTTTCT.

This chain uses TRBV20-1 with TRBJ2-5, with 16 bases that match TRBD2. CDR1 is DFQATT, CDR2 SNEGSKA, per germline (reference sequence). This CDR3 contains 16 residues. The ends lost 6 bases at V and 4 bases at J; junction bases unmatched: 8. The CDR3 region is CSAGTSGRARGETQYF. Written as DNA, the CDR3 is TGCAGTGCCGGGACTAGCGGGAGGGCCCGGGGAGAGACCCAGTACTTC.

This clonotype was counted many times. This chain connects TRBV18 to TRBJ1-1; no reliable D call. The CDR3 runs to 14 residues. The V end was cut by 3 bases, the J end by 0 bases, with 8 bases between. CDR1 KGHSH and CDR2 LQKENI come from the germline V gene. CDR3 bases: TGTGCCAGCTCACCTGGGAGTTTGAACACTGAAGCTTTCTTT. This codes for CASSPGSLNTEAFF.

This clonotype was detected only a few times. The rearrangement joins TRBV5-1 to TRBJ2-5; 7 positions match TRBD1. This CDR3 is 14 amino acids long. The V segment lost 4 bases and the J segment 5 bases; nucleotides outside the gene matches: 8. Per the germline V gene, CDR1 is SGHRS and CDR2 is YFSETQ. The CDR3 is CASSRGQSTETQYF. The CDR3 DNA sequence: TGCGCCAGCAGCAGGGGACAGTCGACGGAGACCCAGTACTTC. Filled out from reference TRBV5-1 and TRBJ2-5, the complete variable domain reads KAGVTQTPRYLIKTRGQQVTLSCSPISGHRSVSWYQQTPGQGLQFLFEYFSETQRNKGNFPGRFSGRQFSNSRSEMNVSTLELGDSALYLCASSRGQSTETQYFGPGTRLLVL.

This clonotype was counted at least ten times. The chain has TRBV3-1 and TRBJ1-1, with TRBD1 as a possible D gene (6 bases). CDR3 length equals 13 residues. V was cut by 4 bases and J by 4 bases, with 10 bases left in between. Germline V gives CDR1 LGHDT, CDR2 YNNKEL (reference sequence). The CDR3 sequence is CASSPGQLTEAFF. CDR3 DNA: TGTGCCAGCAGCCCAGGACAGCTCACTGAAGCTTTCTTT.

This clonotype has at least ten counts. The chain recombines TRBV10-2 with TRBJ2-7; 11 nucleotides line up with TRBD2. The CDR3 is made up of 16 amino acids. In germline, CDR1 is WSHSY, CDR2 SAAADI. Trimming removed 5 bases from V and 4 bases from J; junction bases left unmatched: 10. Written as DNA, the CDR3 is TGCGCCAGCAGTAACCCGGGACTAGCGGACCCATACGAGCAGTACTTC. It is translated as CASSNPGLADPYEQYF.